These 21 T cell receptor beta chains share one sample of origin, sequenced in a study of cytomegalovirus exposure and HLA in healthy donors. Use of 60 Vbeta and 13 Jbeta primers characterized the PCR. Profiling relied on immunoSEQ multiplex PCR, and the TCRdb table lists in-frame clones only, not all of them. Of some 160,000 clones in the sample, roughly 80% are singletons; the top ten hold 8.5%. Specimen: PBMCs. The origin of the receptors is a male donor in good health and CMV-seropositive.

CDR3 amino acids: CASSQVQGRSDEQFF. CDR3 DNA: TGTGCCAGCAGCCAAGTACAGGGGAGGAGCGATGAGCAGTTCTTC. The V gene is TRBV14, the J gene TRBJ2-1, with D possibly being TRBD1 (7 bases). V lost 1 base and J 8 bases, leaving 15 bases between the germline ends. There are 15 residues in the CDR3. Germline CDR1 SGHDN, CDR2 FVKESK.

The rearrangement uses TRBV5-6 and TRBJ1-2; 9 bases are shared with TRBD1. CDR1 is SGHDT, CDR2 YYEEEE, per germline. Germline trimming cut 4 bases from V and 8 bases from J; bases unmatched to any gene: 9. The CDR3 extends over 14 amino acids. The CDR3 coding sequence is TGTGCCAGCAGCCCGCCGGACAGGGGATACGGCTACACCTTC. Its protein is CASSPPDRGYGYTF.

The rearrangement uses TRBV5-5 and TRBJ1-4; D uncertain. Trimming removed 5 bases from V and 7 bases from J, with 15 bases in between. In germline, CDR1 is SGHKS, CDR2 YYEKEE (reference sequence). CDR3 length equals 14 residues. CDR3 sequence: CASRRGSLAEKLFF. DNA of the CDR3: TGTGCCAGCAGACGAGGGTCCCTGGCTGAAAAACTGTTTTTT.

This clone was detected only once. This chain connects TRBV9 to TRBJ2-7; 9 bases line up with TRBD1. Germline CDR1 reads SGDLS; CDR2 reads YYNGEE. V trimming: 0 bases; J trimming: 0 bases; junction bases outside the gene matches: 1. CDR3 length: 15 amino acids. The CDR3 coding sequence is TGTGCCAGCAGCGTAGGGACAGGGGACTCCTACGAGCAGTACTTC. Translation gives CASSVGTGDSYEQYF.

This clone was recorded a few times. The J gene is TRBJ1-3, the V gene TRBV10-2, with D unresolved. V lost 3 bases to trimming and J lost 1 base, with 4 bases between them. Germline CDR1 and CDR2: WSHSY and SAAADI. The CDR3 covers 13 residues. CDR3 protein: CASSETSGNTIYF. CDR3 nucleotides: TGCGCCAGCAGTGAAACATCTGGAAACACCATATATTTT.

This rearrangement joins TRBV10-3 to TRBJ1-1, with no clear D. The germline V gene encodes CDR1 ENHRY and CDR2 SYGVKD. V lost 1 base and J 6 bases, leaving 21 bases between the germline ends. The length of the CDR3 is 17 residues. CDR3 sequence reads: CAISEYDTGGIRSEAFF. Here the CDR3 DNA reads TGTGCCATCAGTGAGTATGACACCGGAGGAATCCGGTCTGAAGCTTTCTTT.

This chain joins TRBV5-4 and TRBJ2-2, with a tentative D call TRBD2 (7 bases). V gave up 4 bases and J gave up 4 bases, with 14 bases separating them. CDR1 is SGHNT, CDR2 YYREEE, per germline (reference sequence). The CDR3 is made up of 15 amino acids. The CDR3 bases are TGTGCCAGCAGCGAGGGGGGGGTGAGCACCGGGGAGCTGTTTTTT. It translates to CASSEGGVSTGELFF.

The chain recombines TRBV5-8 with TRBJ1-5; D remains unclear. With 0 bases removed from V and 4 bases from J, the gap between germline ends came to 5 bases. Germline V gives CDR1 SGHTS, CDR2 YDEGEE. This CDR3 contains 13 residues. DNA of the CDR3: TGTGCCAGCAGCTTGGACATGAATCAGCCCCAGCATTTT. It is translated as CASSLDMNQPQHF.

CDR3 region: CASSLATTGLTGELFF. CDR3 bases: TGTGCCAGCAGCTTAGCGACGACAGGCTTAACCGGGGAGCTGTTTTTT. The chain combines TRBV7-8 with TRBJ2-2, with D perhaps matching TRBD1 (6 bases). The CDR3 is 16 residues long. Trimming stripped 0 bases from V and 5 bases from J, with 13 bases between. Looked up from germline, CDR1 is SGHVS and CDR2 is FQNEAQ.

The chain carries TRBV27 and TRBJ1-1, with D tentatively TRBD1 (6 bases). The germline gives CDR1 MNHEY, CDR2 SMNVEV (reference sequence). The CDR3 covers 15 residues. Trimming left V 5 bases short and J 14 bases short, with 27 bases between. This CDR3 reads CASSLQQGRVYPLFF. The CDR3 DNA follows: TGTGCCAGCAGTCTCCAACAGGGTCGGGTTTATCCCCTCTTCTTT.

The rearrangement uses TRBV10-1 and TRBJ1-1; TRBD1 matches at 11 bases. CDR1 and CDR2 from the germline V gene are WNHNN and SYGVQD (reference sequence). This CDR3 comprises 16 residues. After removal of 4 bases from V and 10 bases from J, the junction contained 14 bases not matched to a gene. CDR3 nucleotide sequence: TGCGCCAGCAGTGGAATCAGGACAGGGGGCCAGTTTGGAGCTTTCTTT. Its translation is CASSGIRTGGQFGAFF.

This clone is a singleton in its sample. This chain connects TRBV2 to TRBJ1-4, with D possibly being TRBD1 (5 bases). Trimming took off 2 bases at V and 8 bases at J, with 15 bases between the two ends. Germline CDR1 is SNHLY and CDR2 is FYNNEI. The CDR3 has 15 residues. The CDR3 nucleotides are TGTGCCAGCAGTGAAAGGGCCAGGGTAGTAGAAAAACTGTTTTTT. As protein: CASSERARVVEKLFF.

The genes are TRBV6-1 and TRBJ1-5, with no clear D. With 3 bases removed from V and 0 bases from J, the gap between germline ends came to 3 bases. The V gene's germline CDR1 is MNHNS and CDR2 SASEGT. The CDR3 totals 13 residues. The CDR3 DNA is TGTGCCAGCAGTGACCATAGCAATCAGCCCCAGCATTTT. Amino acids: CASSDHSNQPQHF.

J is TRBJ1-2 and V is TRBV19; no clear D gene. Trimming pared 3 bases from V and 3 bases from J, leaving 8 bases between. This CDR3 is built from 13 residues. Germline V gene lookup returns CDR1 LNHDA and CDR2 SQIVND (reference sequence). The CDR3 region is CASSMGVDYGYTF. The CDR3 DNA reads TGTGCCAGTAGTATGGGAGTGGACTATGGCTACACCTTC.

The chain recombines TRBV7-2 with TRBJ2-2; D possibly corresponds to TRBD2 (6 bases). V shed 6 bases and J shed 0 bases, with 8 bases lying between them. The CDR3 consists of 14 residues. CDR1 is SGHTA and CDR2 is FQGNSA in the germline V gene. CDR3: CASSWDSNTGELFF. CDR3 DNA: TGTGCCAGCAGTTGGGACTCGAACACCGGGGAGCTGTTTTTT.

A few counts support this clone. The chain employs TRBV27 and TRBJ2-2; D possibly corresponds to TRBD2 (6 bases). V lost 6 bases and J 0 bases, leaving 11 bases between the germline ends. CDR1 MNHEY and CDR2 SMNVEV come from the germline V gene (reference sequence). The CDR3 spans 15 residues. The CDR3 DNA is TGTGCCAGCAGGTCCTCGGGGGCGAACACCGGGGAGCTGTTTTTT. Translating it yields CASRSSGANTGELFF.

The V call is TRBV7-8, the J call TRBJ1-4; perhaps TRBD1 as D (6 bases). The CDR3 consists of 15 residues. V dropped 1 base and J dropped 5 bases, with 11 bases sitting between them. In germline, CDR1 is SGHVS, CDR2 FQNEAQ. The CDR3 coding sequence is TGTGCCAGCAGCTTAGGAGGGCAGGGGAATGAAAAACTGTTTTTT. Translating gives CASSLGGQGNEKLFF.

The chain is built from TRBV11-3 and TRBJ1-3; the D gene is possibly TRBD1 (5 bases). Germline V gene sequence: CDR1 SGHNT, CDR2 YENEEA. V gave up 5 bases and J gave up 0 bases, with 11 bases separating them. The CDR3 runs 15 residues. CDR3 DNA: TGTGCCAGCAGCGTCGACAGCAGCTCTGGAAACACCATATATTTT. This encodes CASSVDSSSGNTIYF.

This clone was counted only a few times. The chain links TRBV30 to TRBJ1-2; possible D gene TRBD1, 6 bases. This CDR3 spans 13 amino acids. In germline, CDR1 is GTSNPN, CDR2 SVGIG (reference sequence). V was trimmed by 3 bases and J by 3 bases, leaving 11 bases between them. As DNA, the CDR3 is TGTGCCTGGAGGGCACAGGGTTACTATGGCTACACCTTC. Encoded protein: CAWRAQGYYGYTF.

The CDR3 protein is CATSRDLYQPQHF. CDR3 DNA sequence: TGTGCCACCAGCAGAGATTTATATCAGCCCCAGCATTTT. The V and J genes are TRBV15 and TRBJ1-5; D remains unclear. V was trimmed by 0 bases and J by 5 bases, leaving 5 bases between them. Germline V gene sequence: CDR1 LNHNV, CDR2 YYDKDF (reference sequence). This CDR3 comprises 13 residues.

The rearrangement uses TRBV30 and TRBJ1-5, with TRBD1 matching over 12 bases. This CDR3 has 17 residues. The germline CDR1 and CDR2 sequences are GTSNPN and SVGIG (reference sequence). V was clipped by 3 bases and J by 7 bases; unmatched bases: 13. CDR3 nucleotide sequence: TGTGCCTGGAGCCCACTCGGGACAGGGGGCGCGAGGCAGCCCCAGCATTTT. Protein sequence: CAWSPLGTGGARQPQHF. The full variable domain, in which reference TRBV30 and TRBJ1-5 provide the parts outside the CDR3, is SQTIHQWPATLVQPVGSPLSLECTVEGTSNPNLYWYRQAAGRGLQLLFYSVGIGQISSEVPQNLSASRPQDRQFILSSKKLLLSDSGFYLCAWSPLGTGGARQPQHFGDGTRLSIL.